Detailed here is one T cell receptor beta chain. Antigen unknown. These data belong to a study of cytomegalovirus exposure and HLA in healthy donors. Whole-study results and caveats: Differences between HLA loci emerged in a later analysis of TCR association rates, with DRB1 most and HLA-C fewest.

Trimming cost V 5 bases and J 3 bases, with 7 bases left between them. The CDR3 extends over 12 amino acids. Germline CDR1 and CDR2: SEHNR and FQNEAQ (reference sequence). It was with 60 Vbeta and 13 Jbeta primers that the PCR ran. TCRdb keeps only in-frame clones here, not all; method: immunoSEQ multiplex PCR. Found here are about 98,000 clones, approximately 64% of them singletons; the top ten hold approximately 4.8%. The chain carries TRBV7-9 and TRBJ1-1; no reliable D call. This sequence was found in a human donor in good health. Sequencing input: PBMCs. The CDR3 nucleotides read TGTGCCAGCAGCAATCCTTACACTGAAGCTTTCTTT. Amino acids: CASSNPYTEAFF.